The 29 T cell receptor beta chains below all came from one sample that was sequenced in a study of blood T cells in healthy people across ages. A J-beta primer mix and a sample-barcoded 5' primer were used in a second PCR of roughly 7 to 12 cycles. Each CDR3 protein is one row after TCRdb ran MiXCR on the 5' RACE reads. In the table there are hundreds of thousands of distinct CDR3 sequences, 56% of which are singletons. Sample: blood. These receptors all stem from a man aged 40-50 years in good health.

The V call is TRBV4-3, the J call TRBJ2-3; TRBD1 aligns across 9 bases. Germline V gene sequence: CDR1 LGHNA, CDR2 YSLEER. The CDR3 extends over 20 amino acids. J gave up 4 bases and V 4 bases, and 21 bases lay outside the gene matches. In DNA, the CDR3 is TGCGCCAGCAGCCCGGGACAGGGAGGAGCGGGTTCCAACGTTGCAGATACGCAGTATTTT. It codes for CASSPGQGGAGSNVADTQYF.

The gene calls are TRBV9 and TRBJ1-5; D is undetermined. Germline V gene sequence: CDR1 SGDLS, CDR2 YYNGEE. Trimming took 0 bases from V and 3 from J, leaving 4 bases between them. This CDR3 contains 13 residues. The CDR3 DNA follows: TGTGCCAGCAGCGTAGGGGACAATCAGCCCCAGCATTTT. Its protein is CASSVGDNQPQHF.

V usage is TRBV4-3 and J usage is TRBJ1-4; TRBD1 might be the D (5 bases). CDR1 is LGHNA and CDR2 is YSLEER in the germline V gene. The germline V and J ends were trimmed by 0 bases and 11 bases, with 10 bases remaining between them. The CDR3 is made up of 13 amino acids. The CDR3 coding sequence is TGCGCCAGCAGCCAAGATTACGGGACCAAACTGTTTTTT. This sequence encodes CASSQDYGTKLFF.

This clonotype was recorded once. The chain employs TRBV4-1 and TRBJ2-7, with TRBD2 identical over 13 bases. The V segment lost 4 bases and the J segment 2 bases; nucleotides outside the gene matches: 5. Germline V gives CDR1 MGHRA, CDR2 YSYEKL. The CDR3 runs to 16 residues. CDR3 amino acids: CASSRRLAGGPYEQYF. The DNA for the CDR3 is TGCGCCAGCAGCCGGCGACTAGCGGGAGGACCCTACGAGCAGTACTTC.

The sample holds one count of this clonotype. CDR3 residues: CASSPAGTTIYNEQFF. CDR3 sequence (DNA): TGTGCCAGCAGTCCCGCCGGGACAACTATCTACAATGAGCAGTTCTTC. This chain joins TRBV28 and TRBJ2-1; tentatively, D is TRBD1 (6 bases). The CDR3 runs 16 residues. Germline loops: CDR1 MDHEN, CDR2 SYDVKM. The V end lost 5 bases, the J end lost 3 bases, and 17 bases lay between the germline ends.

This clonotype has just a few counts. The rearrangement links TRBV29-1 to TRBJ2-3, with D tentatively TRBD2 (7 bases). The CDR3 has 12 amino acids. Germline V gene data show CDR1 as SQVTM and CDR2 as ANQGSEA. Trimming removed 5 bases at V and 4 bases at J, with 10 bases between. The CDR3 loop reads CSVRGAADTQYF. DNA for the CDR3: TGCAGCGTTCGGGGGGCCGCAGATACGCAGTATTTT.

V is TRBV18 and J is TRBJ2-1; D is possibly TRBD2 (5 bases). The CDR3 totals 13 residues. V gave up 3 bases and J gave up 13 bases, with 16 bases separating them. Germline V gene data show CDR1 as KGHSH and CDR2 as LQKENI. In DNA form, the CDR3 reads TGTGCCAGCTCACCTGAGGGCCAGGTCACCCAGTTCTTC. Its protein is CASSPEGQVTQFF.

J is TRBJ1-5 and V is TRBV10-2; D is perhaps TRBD1 (5 bases). This CDR3 comprises 17 residues. V shed 7 bases and J shed 4 bases, with 23 bases lying between them. Germline CDR1 reads WSHSY; CDR2 reads SAAADI. CDR3 nucleotides: TGCGCCAGCACGCACCAGATGAGAGGGGAAGGGAATCAGCCCCAGCATTTT. It specifies CASTHQMRGEGNQPQHF.

The chain couples TRBV29-1 to TRBJ1-2; D is unclear. The V end lost 3 bases, the J end lost 3 bases, and 14 bases lay between the germline ends. The CDR3 extends over 14 amino acids. CDR1 SQVTM and CDR2 ANQGSEA come from the germline V gene. This CDR3 reads CSVESGKLYYGYTF. In DNA form, the CDR3 reads TGCAGCGTTGAGTCTGGGAAACTTTACTATGGCTACACCTTC.

This clonotype was observed once. A much larger clone sits a single nucleotide away, making a read error possible. J is TRBJ1-1 and V is TRBV28, with D hard to call. V was clipped by 3 bases and J by 7 bases, with 12 bases between them. Looked up from germline, CDR1 is MDHEN and CDR2 is SYDVKM. The CDR3 has 13 amino acids. CDR3 nucleotide sequence: TGTGCCAGCAGTTTCATAGACCATTGTGAAGCTTTCTTT. This sequence encodes CASSFIDHCEAFF.

The J gene is TRBJ2-3, the V gene TRBV4-1; 7 bases fit TRBD1. Germline trimming cut 0 bases from V and 4 bases from J; bases unmatched to any gene: 4. This CDR3 contains 15 residues. CDR1 and CDR2 (germline): MGHRA, YSYEKL. The CDR3 DNA sequence: TGCGCCAGCAGCCAAGATTGGCAGGGGGCAGATACGCAGTATTTT. This translates into CASSQDWQGADTQYF.

This clonotype was detected only a few times. The CDR3, as DNA: TGTGCCAGCAGCGCTCGGAGACTAGCGGGAGACACAGATACGCAGTATTTT. This translates into CASSARRLAGDTDTQYF. The chain employs TRBV9 and TRBJ2-3; 12 bases agree with TRBD2. The CDR3 runs to 17 residues. Germline-derived CDR1 and CDR2 are SGDLS and YYNGEE. With 3 bases clipped from V and 2 bases from J, the junction kept 7 bases outside the gene matches. The complete variable domain, with remaining parts taken from reference TRBV9 and TRBJ2-3, reads DSGVTQTPKHLITATGQRVTLRCSPRSGDLSVYWYQQSLDQGLQFLIQYYNGEERAKGNILERFSAQQFPDLHSELNLSSLELGDSALYFCASSARRLAGDTDTQYFGPGTRLTVL.

This chain connects TRBV20-1 to TRBJ1-2; maybe TRBD1 (6 bases). The V end was cut by 3 bases, the J end by 2 bases, with 13 bases between. Germline V gene data show CDR1 as DFQATT and CDR2 as SNEGSKA (reference sequence). The CDR3 covers 14 residues. CDR3 region: CSASRAGENYGYTF. The CDR3 nucleotides read TGCAGTGCTAGCAGGGCAGGGGAAAACTATGGCTACACCTTC.

This clonotype was detected a few times. The V gene is TRBV7-2, the J gene TRBJ2-7, with 7 bases aligning to TRBD2. CDR3 length equals 18 residues. Trimming cost V 0 bases and J 2 bases; bases outside gene matches: 13. CDR1 is SGHTA and CDR2 is FQGNSA in the germline V gene. CDR3 nucleotides: TGTGCCAGCAGCTTAGCTGCCCCAACGAGCGGGGCGCCCTACGAGCAGTACTTC. This sequence encodes CASSLAAPTSGAPYEQYF.

The genes are TRBV11-2 and TRBJ2-4; 12 nucleotides agree with TRBD2. The J call could be wrong; TRBJ2-7 is a better fit for the DNA end. The CDR3 spans 15 residues. The germline V gene encodes CDR1 SGHAT and CDR2 FQNNGV. The CDR3 DNA reads as TGTGCCAGCAGGACACCGGGACTAGCGGGCTACGAGCAGTACTTC. Its translation: CASRTPGLAGYEQYF.

This clonotype appeared once. V and J are TRBV20-1 and TRBJ2-1, with a tentative D call TRBD2 (5 bases). V was shortened by 5 bases and J by 5 bases, with 19 bases between the two germline ends. The germline CDR1 and CDR2 sequences are DFQATT and SNEGSKA (reference sequence). This CDR3 is 15 amino acids long. In DNA form, the CDR3 reads TGCAGTGCTCGGCCACTAGGGCGAGAGAACAATGAGCAGTTCTTC. This encodes CSARPLGRENNEQFF.

The table lists this clonotype with a count of one. At one boundary the junction diverges from the germline segment, which might be a read error. This chain's CDR3 is CSARTSGNSGVNVLTF. The CDR3 coding sequence is TGCAGTGCTAGGACTAGCGGGAACTCTGGGGTCAACGTCCTGACTTTC. The chain is built from TRBV20-1 and TRBJ2-6, with TRBD2 matching 11 bases. In germline, CDR1 is DFQATT, CDR2 SNEGSKA (reference sequence). This CDR3 has 16 amino acids.

The chain combines TRBV20-1 with TRBJ1-1, with 8 bases identical to TRBD1. The junction had 5 bases not matched to a gene; V was cut back by 2 bases and J by 6 bases. Germline CDR1 and CDR2: DFQATT and SNEGSKA (reference sequence). There are 13 residues in the CDR3. The CDR3 here is CSARFDRGAEAFF. The CDR3 region has the DNA TGCAGTGCTAGATTCGACAGGGGCGCTGAAGCTTTCTTT.

This rearrangement joins TRBV9 to TRBJ1-1; no reliable D call. V shed 3 bases and J shed 2 bases, with 8 bases lying between them. The CDR3 is 13 residues long. Looked up from germline, CDR1 is SGDLS and CDR2 is YYNGEE. The DNA of the CDR3 is TGTGCCAGCAGCGCAATGAGAAACACTGAAGCTTTCTTT. It translates to CASSAMRNTEAFF. Using reference TRBV9 and TRBJ1-1 for the parts outside the CDR3, the full variable domain is DSGVTQTPKHLITATGQRVTLRCSPRSGDLSVYWYQQSLDQGLQFLIQYYNGEERAKGNILERFSAQQFPDLHSELNLSSLELGDSALYFCASSAMRNTEAFFGQGTRLTVV.

The chain joins TRBV18 to TRBJ2-4; D could derive from TRBD1 or TRBD2 (5 bases each). The DNA matches TRBJ2-5 better at its end, which makes the J call doubtful. This CDR3 is built from 13 residues. Germline V gene lookup returns CDR1 KGHSH and CDR2 LQKENI. DNA for the CDR3: TGTGCCAGCTCAGGGGGAATCCAAGAGACCCAGTACTTC. This translates into CASSGGIQETQYF.

Only a few counts were recorded for this clonotype. The V call is TRBV20-1, the J call TRBJ1-4; D unclear. The germline V gene has CDR1 DFQATT and CDR2 SNEGSKA (reference sequence). CDR3 length: 18 residues. V was shortened by 2 bases and J by 6 bases, with 25 bases between the two germline ends. The CDR3 bases are TGCAGTGCTAGACCCTGGGGAGATCCCCTCCTGCGTGATGAAAAACTGTTTTTT. It encodes CSARPWGDPLLRDEKLFF.

This chain links TRBV6-6 with TRBJ1-5; no clear D gene. The ends were cut back, 2 bases at V and 3 bases at J, with 8 bases in the middle. CDR3 length: 14 residues. Per germline, CDR1 MNHNY and CDR2 SVGAGI (reference sequence). CDR3 protein: CASSYGTINQPQHF. The CDR3, as DNA: TGTGCCAGCAGTTACGGCACGATCAATCAGCCCCAGCATTTT.

This clonotype was found a few times. This chain links TRBV20-1 with TRBJ2-7; 9 nucleotides line up with TRBD1. The CDR3 has 13 amino acids. The V gene end was trimmed by 4 bases and the J gene end by 4 bases; junction bases not matched to a gene: 5. Germline CDR1 DFQATT, CDR2 SNEGSKA (reference sequence). For the CDR3, the DNA is TGCAGTGCTAAAGGGACAGGGCCTTACGAGCAGTACTTC. Translation gives CSAKGTGPYEQYF.

The chain has TRBV10-3 and TRBJ2-4; tentatively, D is TRBD2 (6 bases). The V and J ends lost 8 bases and 8 bases respectively, with 13 bases between them. Germline CDR1 is ENHRY and CDR2 is SYGVKD. The CDR3 length is 12 residues. The CDR3, as DNA: TGTGCCATCGGGCGGGGCCAAGACATTCAGTACTTC. It encodes CAIGRGQDIQYF.

The chain couples TRBV14 to TRBJ1-6, with D unclear. Germline loops: CDR1 SGHDN, CDR2 FVKESK. There are 14 residues in the CDR3. The germline V and J ends were trimmed by 0 bases and 10 bases, with 10 bases remaining between them. The CDR3 is CASSQEVPASPLHF. CDR3 sequence (DNA): TGTGCCAGCAGCCAAGAAGTACCGGCGTCACCCCTCCACTTT.

This clonotype was counted only a few times. At one end, the junction sequence differs from germline, possibly due to a read error. The rearrangement links TRBV6-6 to TRBJ2-3; D call uncertain. Germline V gene sequence: CDR1 MNHNY, CDR2 SVGAGI (reference sequence). This CDR3 spans 16 amino acids. This chain's CDR3 is CAGSYSAGGGADTQYF. CDR3 bases: TGTGCCGGCAGTTACTCTGCTGGCGGTGGGGCAGATACGCAGTATTTT.

V gene TRBV20-1 combines with J gene TRBJ2-6; 8 bases fit TRBD2. There are 16 residues in the CDR3. With 0 bases clipped from V and 0 bases from J, the junction kept 1 base outside the gene matches. Germline values: CDR1 DFQATT, CDR2 SNEGSKA (reference sequence). CDR3 DNA sequence: TGCAGTGCTAGAGATCTAGCGGGCTCTGGGGCCAACGTCCTGACTTTC. It specifies CSARDLAGSGANVLTF.

The chain is built from TRBV1 and TRBJ2-3; the table assigns TRBD2, which was not confirmed against the DNA. TRBV1 is marked as a pseudogene. There are 16 residues in the CDR3. CDR3 coding DNA: TGCACCAGCAGCCAACCTTCCGCGGGAGGGACAGATACGCAGTATTTT. This codes for CTSSQPSAGGTDTQYF.

The CDR3 reads CASSYRGHQKTQYF. The CDR3 DNA sequence: TGTGCCAGCAGTTACAGGGGACACCAGAAGACCCAGTACTTC. The chain employs TRBV6-6 and TRBJ2-5; D is perhaps TRBD1 (6 bases). The germline V gene has CDR1 MNHNY and CDR2 SVGAGI (reference sequence). Between the trimmed V and J ends, which lost 2 bases and 6 bases, there was a span of 13 bases. This CDR3 region has 14 residues.